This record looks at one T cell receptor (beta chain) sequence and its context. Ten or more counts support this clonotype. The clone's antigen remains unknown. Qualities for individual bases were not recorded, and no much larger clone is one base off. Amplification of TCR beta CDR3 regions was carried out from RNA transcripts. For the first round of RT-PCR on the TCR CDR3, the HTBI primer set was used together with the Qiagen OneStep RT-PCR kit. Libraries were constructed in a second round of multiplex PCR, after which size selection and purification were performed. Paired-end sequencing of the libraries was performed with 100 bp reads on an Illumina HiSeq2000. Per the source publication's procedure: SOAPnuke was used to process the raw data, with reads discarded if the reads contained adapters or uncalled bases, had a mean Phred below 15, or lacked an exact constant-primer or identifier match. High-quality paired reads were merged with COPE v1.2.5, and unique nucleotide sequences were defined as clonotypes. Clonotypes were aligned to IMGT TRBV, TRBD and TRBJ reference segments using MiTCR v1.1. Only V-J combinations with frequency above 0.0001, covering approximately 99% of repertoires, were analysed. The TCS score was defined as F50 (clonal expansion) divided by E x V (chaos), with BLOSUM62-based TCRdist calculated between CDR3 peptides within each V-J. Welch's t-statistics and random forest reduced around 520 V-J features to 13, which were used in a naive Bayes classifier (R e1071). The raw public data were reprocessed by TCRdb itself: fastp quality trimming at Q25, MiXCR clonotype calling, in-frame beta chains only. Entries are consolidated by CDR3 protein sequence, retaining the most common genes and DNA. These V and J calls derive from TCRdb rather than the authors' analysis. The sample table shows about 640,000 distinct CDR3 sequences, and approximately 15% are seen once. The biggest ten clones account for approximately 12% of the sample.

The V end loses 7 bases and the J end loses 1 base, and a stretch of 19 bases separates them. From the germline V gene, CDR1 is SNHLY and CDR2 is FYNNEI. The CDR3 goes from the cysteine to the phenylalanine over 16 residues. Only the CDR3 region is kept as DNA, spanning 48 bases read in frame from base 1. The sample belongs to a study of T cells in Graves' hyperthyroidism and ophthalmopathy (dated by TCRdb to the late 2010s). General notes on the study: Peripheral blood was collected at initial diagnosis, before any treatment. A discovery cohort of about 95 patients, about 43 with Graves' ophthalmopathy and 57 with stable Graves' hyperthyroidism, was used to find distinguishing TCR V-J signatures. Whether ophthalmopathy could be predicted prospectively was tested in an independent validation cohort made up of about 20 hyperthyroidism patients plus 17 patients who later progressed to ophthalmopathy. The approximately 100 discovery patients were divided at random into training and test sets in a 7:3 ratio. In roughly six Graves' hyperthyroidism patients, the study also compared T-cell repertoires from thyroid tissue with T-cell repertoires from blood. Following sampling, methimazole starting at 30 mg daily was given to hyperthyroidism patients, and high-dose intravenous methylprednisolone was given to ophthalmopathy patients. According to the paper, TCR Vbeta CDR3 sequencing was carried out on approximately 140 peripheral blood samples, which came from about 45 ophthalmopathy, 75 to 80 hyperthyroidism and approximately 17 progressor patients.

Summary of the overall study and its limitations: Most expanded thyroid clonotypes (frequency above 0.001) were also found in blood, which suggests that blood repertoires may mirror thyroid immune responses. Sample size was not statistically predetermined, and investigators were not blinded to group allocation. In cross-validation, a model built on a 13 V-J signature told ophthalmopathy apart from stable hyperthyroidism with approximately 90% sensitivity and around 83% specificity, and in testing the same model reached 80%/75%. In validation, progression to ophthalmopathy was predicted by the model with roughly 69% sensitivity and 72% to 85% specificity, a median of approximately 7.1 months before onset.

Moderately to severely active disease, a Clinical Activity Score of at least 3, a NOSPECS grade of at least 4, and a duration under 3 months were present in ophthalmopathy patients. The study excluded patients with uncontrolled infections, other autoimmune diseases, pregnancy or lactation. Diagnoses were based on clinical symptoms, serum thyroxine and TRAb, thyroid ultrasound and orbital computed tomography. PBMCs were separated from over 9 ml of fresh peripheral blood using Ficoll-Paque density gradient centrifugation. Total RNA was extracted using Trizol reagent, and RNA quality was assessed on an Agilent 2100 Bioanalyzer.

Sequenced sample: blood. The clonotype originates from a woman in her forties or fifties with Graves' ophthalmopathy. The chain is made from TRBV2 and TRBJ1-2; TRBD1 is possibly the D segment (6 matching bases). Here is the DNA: TGTGCCAGCACTAGTTTAAGACAGGTTCATAACTATGGCTACACCTTC. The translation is CASTSLRQVHNYGYTF.